Listed below are T cell receptor beta chains from one sample, sequenced in a study of identifying expanded T cells in peripheral blood. The data were produced by immunoSEQ multiplex PCR, yet TCRdb's version contains in-frame clones alone and is incomplete. The sample holds some 78,000 clones, about four fifths seen once. Sample: blood. The source of these receptors is a person between 18 and 75 years old in good health. Both conserved end residues are part of each CDR3. The D gene is left open where the match is weak. A row's size may be missing; if present it is once, few, many or a size class.

TRBJ1-2 | NA | TRBV28 | NA | CASSLGAGGHTF | TGTGCCAGCAGTTTAGGTGCGGGGGGCCACACCTTC
TRBJ2-5 | NA | TRBV4-3 | NA | CASSQDGYTGTQYF | TGCGCCAGCAGCCAAGATGGCTACACAGGGACCCAGTACTTC
TRBJ2-5 | TRBD2 | TRBV7-2 | NA | CASSFRVAGGQETQYF | TGTGCCAGCAGCTTTCGTGTAGCGGGAGGTCAGGAGACCCAGTACTTC
TRBJ1-5 | NA | TRBV27 | NA | CASSKLSQPQHF | TGTGCCAGCAGTAAACTTTCTCAGCCCCAGCATTTT
TRBJ2-3 | NA | TRBV21-1 | NA | CASSKAVQPTDTQYF | TGTGCCAGCAGCAAAGCAGTCCAGCCCACAGATACGCAGTATTTT
TRBJ1-1 | TRBD1 | TRBV30 | NA | CAWAGQVEAFF | TGTGCCTGGGCGGGACAGGTTGAAGCTTTCTTT
TRBJ1-2 | TRBD1 | TRBV5-1 | NA | CASRELGQGNYGYTF | TGCGCCAGCAGGGAACTAGGACAGGGGAACTATGGCTACACCTTC
TRBJ2-2 | TRBD2 | TRBV5-5 | NA | CASSFRFSGSMTGELFF | TGTGCCAGCAGCTTTAGGTTTAGCGGGAGTATGACCGGGGAGCTGTTTTTT
TRBJ2-3 | NA | TRBV7-9 | NA | CASSPGQLTDTQYF | TGTGCCAGCAGCCCCGGACAGCTCACAGATACGCAGTATTTT
TRBJ2-5 | TRBD1 | TRBV28 | few | CATRTGGRETQYF | TGTGCCACCAGGACAGGGGGAAGGGAGACCCAGTACTTC
TRBJ2-7 | NA | TRBV6-5 | NA | CASSAPRGPYEQYF | TGTGCCAGCAGTGCACCTCGGGGGCCCTACGAGCAGTACTTC
TRBJ2-2 | NA | TRBV15 | NA | CATSRVGAGTGELFF | TGTGCCACCAGCAGAGTCGGGGCGGGCACCGGGGAGCTGTTTTTT
TRBJ1-5 | TRBD1 | TRBV30 | NA | CAWSVKGGQGYQPQHF | TGTGCCTGGAGTGTTAAAGGGGGACAGGGTTATCAGCCCCAGCATTTT
TRBJ2-1 | TRBD1 | TRBV4-3 | NA | CASSQGTGGYNEQFF | TGCGCCAGCAGCCAAGGGACAGGGGGCTACAATGAGCAGTTCTTC
TRBJ2-7 | TRBD1 | TRBV7-2 | once | CASSLDIREGGGQYF | TGTGCCAGCAGCTTAGACATACGGGAAGGGGGCGGGCAGTACTTC
TRBJ2-4 | NA | TRBV14 | NA | CASSQGTWNIQYF | TGTGCCAGCAGCCAAGGAACTTGGAACATTCAGTACTTC
TRBJ1-4 | NA | TRBV11-2 | NA | CASSHIPEGDAKLFF | TGTGCCAGCAGCCACATACCCGAGGGGGACGCAAAACTGTTTTTT
TRBJ2-1 | TRBD1 | TRBV7-8 | NA | CASSLDRGVEQFF | TGTGCCAGCAGCTTGGACAGGGGGGTTGAGCAGTTCTTC
TRBJ2-1 | TRBD2 | TRBV11-2 | NA | CASTLGTTVNEQFF | TGTGCCAGCACCTTGGGGACTACCGTGAATGAGCAGTTCTTC
TRBJ1-6 | TRBD1 | TRBV7-2 | NA | CASSLVLDRVHF | TGTGCCAGCAGCTTAGTCCTAGACAGGGTCCACTTT
TRBJ1-5 | TRBD1 | TRBV4-3 | NA | CASSQDATGRNQPQHF | TGCGCCAGCAGCCAAGATGCGACAGGGAGGAATCAGCCCCAGCATTTT
TRBJ1-2 | TRBD1 | TRBV6-6 | NA | CASSSRQGPNYGYTF | TGTGCCAGCAGTTCGCGACAGGGCCCTAACTATGGCTACACCTTC
TRBJ1-4 | NA | TRBV5-1 | NA | CASSLRGGGEKLFF | TGCGCCAGCAGCTTGAGGGGAGGCGGTGAAAAACTGTTTTTT
TRBJ2-1 | TRBD2 | TRBV19 | NA | CASSIAEREGYNEQFF | TGTGCCAGTAGTATAGCGGAGCGGGAGGGGTACAATGAGCAGTTCTTC
TRBJ2-5 | NA | TRBV5-6 | once | CASTKTGFETQYF | TGTGCCAGCACCAAAACAGGGTTTGAGACCCAGTACTTC
TRBJ1-5 | NA | TRBV4-2 | NA | CASSQDRVGFGSNQPQHF | TGTGCCAGCAGCCAAGATCGAGTAGGGTTTGGGTCGAATCAGCCCCAGCATTTT
TRBJ1-5 | NA | TRBV28 | NA | CASRKPTFNQPQHF | TGTGCCAGCAGAAAACCTACCTTCAATCAGCCCCAGCATTTT
TRBJ2-1 | NA | TRBV6-5 | NA | CASTRDSRQFF | TGTGCCAGCACTAGGGACTCCCGGCAGTTCTTC
TRBJ2-4 | TRBD2 | TRBV5-1 | NA | CASSFGGTTSSAKNIQYF | TGCGCCAGCAGCTTCGGGGGGACTACTAGTTCGGCCAAAAACATTCAGTACTTC
TRBJ2-2 | TRBD2 | TRBV7-3 | NA | CASRLAGNTGELFF | TGTGCCAGCAGACTAGCGGGAAACACCGGGGAGCTGTTTTTT
TRBJ2-7 | NA | TRBV6-1 | NA | CASSESGRDSYEQYF | TGTGCCAGCAGTGAATCGGGCAGAGACTCCTACGAGCAGTACTTC
TRBJ2-3 | TRBD1 | TRBV5-1 | NA | CASSLARDRNTDTQYF | TGCGCCAGCAGCTTGGCCCGGGACAGGAACACAGATACGCAGTATTTT
TRBJ1-5 | NA | TRBV18 | NA | CASSSDRSNQPQHF | TGTGCCAGCTCCTCCGACAGAAGCAATCAGCCCCAGCATTTT
TRBJ1-2 | NA | TRBV7-3 | NA | CASSDGPRDYGYTF | TGTGCCAGCAGCGACGGGCCCCGGGACTATGGCTACACCTTC
TRBJ1-4 | TRBD1 | TRBV28 | NA | CASSPPGQGGGEKLFF | TGTGCCAGCAGCCCGCCGGGACAGGGCGGGGGTGAAAAACTGTTTTTT
TRBJ2-5 | NA | TRBV7-2 | NA | CASSPRWVQETQYF | TGTGCCAGCAGCCCTCGTTGGGTGCAAGAGACCCAGTACTTC
TRBJ2-5 | TRBD1 | TRBV28 | NA | CASSRTGAQETQYF | TGTGCCAGCAGTAGGACAGGAGCCCAAGAGACCCAGTACTTC
TRBJ2-7 | NA | TRBV6-5 | once | CASSSRTLVHEQYF | TGTGCCAGCAGCAGCAGGACGTTAGTCCACGAGCAGTACTTC
TRBJ2-7 | NA | TRBV29-1 | NA | CSVGPEDSYEQYF | TGCAGCGTTGGGCCCGAAGACTCCTACGAGCAGTACTTC
TRBJ2-7 | TRBD2 | TRBV28 | NA | CASIPSGLAGGLGSYEQYF | TGTGCCAGCATCCCCTCGGGACTAGCGGGAGGGCTTGGATCCTACGAGCAGTACTTC
TRBJ2-2 | TRBD1 | TRBV7-2 | NA | CASSFGTGGFSGELFF | TGTGCCAGCAGCTTCGGGACAGGGGGCTTTTCCGGGGAGCTGTTTTTT
TRBJ2-2 | TRBD2 | TRBV4-3 | NA | CASSQEVPSGIWTGELFF | TGCGCCAGCAGCCAAGAGGTCCCTAGCGGGATATGGACCGGGGAGCTGTTTTTT
TRBJ2-7 | TRBD1 | TRBV18 | NA | CASSPTPTGVHEQYF | TGTGCCAGCTCACCCACCCCGACAGGGGTCCACGAGCAGTACTTC
TRBJ1-2 | TRBD1 | TRBV7-2 | NA | CASSRPTGGSGGYTF | TGTGCCAGCAGCCGCCCGACAGGGGGCTCGGGTGGCTACACCTTC
TRBJ2-1 | NA | TRBV7-9 | NA | CASSLVVDVNEQFF | TGTGCCAGCAGCCTCGTAGTGGACGTGAATGAGCAGTTCTTC
TRBJ2-1 | TRBD2 | TRBV7-9 | NA | CASSYRLAGEGYEQFF | TGTGCCAGCAGCTACAGACTAGCGGGAGAGGGTTATGAGCAGTTCTTC
TRBJ2-5 | TRBD1 | TRBV9 | NA | CASSVGQGGQETQYF | TGTGCCAGCAGCGTAGGACAGGGGGGGCAAGAGACCCAGTACTTC
TRBJ2-3 | NA | TRBV18 | NA | CASSPQGSDTQYF | TGTGCCAGCTCACCACAGGGTTCCGATACGCAGTATTTT
TRBJ2-6 | NA | TRBV4-1 | NA | CASSQDSSGANVLTF | TGCGCCAGCAGCCAGGACAGCTCTGGGGCCAACGTCCTGACTTTC
TRBJ2-5 | NA | TRBV5-4 | few | CASSQSGSEETQYF | TGTGCCAGCTCCCAATCAGGGAGCGAAGAGACCCAGTACTTC
TRBJ1-1 | NA | TRBV9 | NA | CASSAVGGVTEAFF | TGTGCCAGCAGTGCCGTTGGGGGCGTCACTGAAGCTTTCTTT
TRBJ2-1 | NA | TRBV7-8 | NA | CASSLRDLRGEQFF | TGTGCCAGCAGCCTCAGGGACCTTCGGGGCGAGCAGTTCTTC
TRBJ2-4 | NA | TRBV7-9 | NA | CASTGPSEGIQYF | TGTGCCAGCACCGGACCCTCAGAGGGCATTCAGTACTTC
TRBJ2-1 | TRBD2 | TRBV2 | NA | CASSSSGGFNEQFF | TGTGCCAGCAGTTCTAGCGGAGGGTTCAATGAGCAGTTCTTC